This section outlines one T cell receptor beta chain sequence together with its context. Its antigen target is currently unknown. It has no much larger one-base neighbor in the sample; base qualities were not kept. The entry originates in a study of control samples from healthy donors and cancer patients (dated by TCRdb to 2020 to 2022). There are 16 amino acids in the CDR3, from cysteine to phenylalanine inclusive. CDR3 DNA only is kept here, 48 bases in frame from base 1. CDR1 and CDR2, per the germline V gene (reference sequence), are LNHDA and SQIVND. V and J are trimmed by 3 bases and 7 bases, and the gene matches miss 9 bases of the junction. Receptor libraries were prepared by the immunoSEQ multiplex PCR assay. The clones in this table, taken by TCRdb from immuneACCESS, are in-frame only. Not every clone is retained; where verified, under half of the shortfall comes from an unresolved V gene, and the cause of the rest is unknown. The sample yields roughly 120,000 clones; about 95% were counted once. 3.6% of the sample is taken by the ten largest.

The source material was blood. Recombination joined TRBV19 with TRBJ1-5; 10 central bases correspond to TRBD1. The source of this sequence is a young man in good health. The DNA sequence follows: TGTGCCAGTAGTATCGTGGGACAGGGGATCGGCCAGCCCCAGCATTTT. Its protein reads: CASSIVGQGIGQPQHF.